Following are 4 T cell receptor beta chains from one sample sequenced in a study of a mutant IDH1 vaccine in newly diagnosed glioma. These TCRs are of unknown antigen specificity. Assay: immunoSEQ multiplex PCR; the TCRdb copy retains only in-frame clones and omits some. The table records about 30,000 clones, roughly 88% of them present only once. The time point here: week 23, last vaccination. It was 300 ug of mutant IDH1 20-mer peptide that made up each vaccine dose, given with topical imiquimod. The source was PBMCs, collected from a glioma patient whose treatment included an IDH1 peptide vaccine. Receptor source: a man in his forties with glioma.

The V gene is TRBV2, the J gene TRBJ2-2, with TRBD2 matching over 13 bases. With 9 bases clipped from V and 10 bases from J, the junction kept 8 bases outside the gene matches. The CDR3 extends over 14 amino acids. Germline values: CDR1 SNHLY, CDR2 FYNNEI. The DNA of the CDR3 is TGTGCCAGTTTACTAGCGGGGGGGCGAGAGGAGCTGTTTTTT. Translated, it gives CASLLAGGREELFF.

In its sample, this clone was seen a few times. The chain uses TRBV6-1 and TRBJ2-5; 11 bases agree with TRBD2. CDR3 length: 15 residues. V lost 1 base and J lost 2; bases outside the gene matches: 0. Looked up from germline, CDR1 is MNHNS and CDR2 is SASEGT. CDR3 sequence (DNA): TGTGCCAGCAGTGAAGTAGCGGGGGGGCAAGAGACCCAGTACTTC. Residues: CASSEVAGGQETQYF.

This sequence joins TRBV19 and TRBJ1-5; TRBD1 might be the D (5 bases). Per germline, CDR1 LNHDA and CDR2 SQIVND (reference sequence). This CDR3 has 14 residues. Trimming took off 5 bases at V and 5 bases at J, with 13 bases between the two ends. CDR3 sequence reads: CASSPGGTDQPQHF. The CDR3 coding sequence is TGTGCCAGTAGTCCGGGGGGGACCGATCAGCCCCAGCATTTT.

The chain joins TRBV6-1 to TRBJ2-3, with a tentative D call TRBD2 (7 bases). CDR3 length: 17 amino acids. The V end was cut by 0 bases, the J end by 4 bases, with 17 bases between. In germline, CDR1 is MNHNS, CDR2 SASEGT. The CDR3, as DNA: TGTGCCAGCAGTGAAGCGCATGGCGGGGGCCCTTCAGATACGCAGTATTTT. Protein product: CASSEAHGGGPSDTQYF.